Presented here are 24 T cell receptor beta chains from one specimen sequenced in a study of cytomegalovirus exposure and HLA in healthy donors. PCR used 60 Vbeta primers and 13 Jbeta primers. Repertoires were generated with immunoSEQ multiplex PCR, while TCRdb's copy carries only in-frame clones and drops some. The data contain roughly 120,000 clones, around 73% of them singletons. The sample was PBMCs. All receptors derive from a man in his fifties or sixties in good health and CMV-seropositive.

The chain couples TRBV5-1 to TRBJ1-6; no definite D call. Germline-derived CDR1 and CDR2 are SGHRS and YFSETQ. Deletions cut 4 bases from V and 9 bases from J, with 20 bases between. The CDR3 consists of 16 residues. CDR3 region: CASSPIATVVGSPLHF. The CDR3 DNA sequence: TGCGCCAGCAGCCCTATAGCGACGGTGGTGGGTTCACCCCTCCACTTT. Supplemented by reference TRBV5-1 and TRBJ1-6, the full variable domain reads KAGVTQTPRYLIKTRGQQVTLSCSPISGHRSVSWYQQTPGQGLQFLFEYFSETQRNKGNFPGRFSGRQFSNSRSEMNVSTLELGDSALYLCASSPIATVVGSPLHFGNGTRLTVT.

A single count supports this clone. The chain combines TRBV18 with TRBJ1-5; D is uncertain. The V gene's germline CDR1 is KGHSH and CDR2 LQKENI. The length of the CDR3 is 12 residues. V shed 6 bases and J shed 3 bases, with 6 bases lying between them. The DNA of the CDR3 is TGTGCCAGCTCCCCTACCAATCAGCCCCAGCATTTT. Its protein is CASSPTNQPQHF.

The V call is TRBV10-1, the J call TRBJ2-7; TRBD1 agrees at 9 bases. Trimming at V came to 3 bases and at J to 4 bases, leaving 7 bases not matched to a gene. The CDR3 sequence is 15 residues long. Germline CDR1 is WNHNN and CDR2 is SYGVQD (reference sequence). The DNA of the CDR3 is TGCGCCAGCAGTGATATAGGGACAGGGATTTACGAGCAGTACTTC. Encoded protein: CASSDIGTGIYEQYF.

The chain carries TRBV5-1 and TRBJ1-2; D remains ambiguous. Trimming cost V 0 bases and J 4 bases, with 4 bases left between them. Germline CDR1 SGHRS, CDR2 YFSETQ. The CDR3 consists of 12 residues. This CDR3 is CASSLDTYGYTF. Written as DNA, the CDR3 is TGCGCCAGCAGCTTGGACACCTATGGCTACACCTTC. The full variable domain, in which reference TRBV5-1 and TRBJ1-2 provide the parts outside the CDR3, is KAGVTQTPRYLIKTRGQQVTLSCSPISGHRSVSWYQQTPGQGLQFLFEYFSETQRNKGNFPGRFSGRQFSNSRSEMNVSTLELGDSALYLCASSLDTYGYTFGSGTRLTVV.

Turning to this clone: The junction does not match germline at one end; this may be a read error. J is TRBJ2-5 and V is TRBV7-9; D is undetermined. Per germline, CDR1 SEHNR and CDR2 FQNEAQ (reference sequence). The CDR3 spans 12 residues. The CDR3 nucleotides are TGTTCCAGCAGCTTAAGCCCGGAGACCCAGTACTTC. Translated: CSSSLSPETQYF.

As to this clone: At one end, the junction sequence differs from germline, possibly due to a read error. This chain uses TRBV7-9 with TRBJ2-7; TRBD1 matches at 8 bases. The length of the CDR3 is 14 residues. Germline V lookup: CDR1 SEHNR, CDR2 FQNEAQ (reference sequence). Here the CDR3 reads CSSSLVGQAYEQYF. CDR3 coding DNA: TGTTCCAGCAGCTTAGTGGGACAGGCCTACGAGCAGTACTTC.

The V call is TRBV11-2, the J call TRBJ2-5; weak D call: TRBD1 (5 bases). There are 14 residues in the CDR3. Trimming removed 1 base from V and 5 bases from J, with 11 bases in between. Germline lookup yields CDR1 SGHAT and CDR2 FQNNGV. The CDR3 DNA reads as TGTGCCAGCAGCTTAGTGGGCAGGGTGGAGACCCAGTACTTC. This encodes CASSLVGRVETQYF.

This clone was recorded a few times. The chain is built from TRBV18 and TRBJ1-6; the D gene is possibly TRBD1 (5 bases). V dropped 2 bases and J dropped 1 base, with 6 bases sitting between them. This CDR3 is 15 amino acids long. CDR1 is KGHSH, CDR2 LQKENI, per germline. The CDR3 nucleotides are TGTGCCAGCTCACCAACAGGATCCTATAATTCACCCCTCCACTTT. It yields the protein CASSPTGSYNSPLHF.

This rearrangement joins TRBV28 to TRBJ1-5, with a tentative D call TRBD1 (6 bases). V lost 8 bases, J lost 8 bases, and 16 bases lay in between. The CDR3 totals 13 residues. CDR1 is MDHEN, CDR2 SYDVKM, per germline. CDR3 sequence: CASGDRPQKPQHF. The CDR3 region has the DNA TGTGCCAGCGGTGACAGGCCCCAGAAGCCCCAGCATTTT.

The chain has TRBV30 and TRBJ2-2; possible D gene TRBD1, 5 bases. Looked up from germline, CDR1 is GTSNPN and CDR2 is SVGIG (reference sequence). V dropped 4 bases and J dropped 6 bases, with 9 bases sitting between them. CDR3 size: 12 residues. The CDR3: CAWTRGAGELFF. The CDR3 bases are TGTGCCTGGACTAGGGGTGCCGGGGAGCTGTTTTTT.

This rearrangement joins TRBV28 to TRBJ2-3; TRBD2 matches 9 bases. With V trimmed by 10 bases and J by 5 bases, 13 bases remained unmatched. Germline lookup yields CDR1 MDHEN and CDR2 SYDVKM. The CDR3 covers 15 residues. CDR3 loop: CATRRAGGPLDTQYF. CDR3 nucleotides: TGTGCCACTCGGAGGGCGGGGGGGCCCCTAGATACGCAGTATTTT.

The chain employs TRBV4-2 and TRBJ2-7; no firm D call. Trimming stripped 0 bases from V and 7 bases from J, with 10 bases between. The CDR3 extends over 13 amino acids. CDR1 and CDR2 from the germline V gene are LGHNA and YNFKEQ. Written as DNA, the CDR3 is TGTGCCAGCAGCCAAGAATCCCCCTCGGAGCAGTACTTC. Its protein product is CASSQESPSEQYF.

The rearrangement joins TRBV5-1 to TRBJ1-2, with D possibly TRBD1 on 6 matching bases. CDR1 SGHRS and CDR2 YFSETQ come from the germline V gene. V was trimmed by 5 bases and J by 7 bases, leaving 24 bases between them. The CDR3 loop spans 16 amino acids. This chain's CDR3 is CASSPLGQRDIGGYTF. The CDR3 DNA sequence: TGCGCCAGCAGTCCTCTAGGACAGCGCGATATAGGTGGCTACACCTTC.

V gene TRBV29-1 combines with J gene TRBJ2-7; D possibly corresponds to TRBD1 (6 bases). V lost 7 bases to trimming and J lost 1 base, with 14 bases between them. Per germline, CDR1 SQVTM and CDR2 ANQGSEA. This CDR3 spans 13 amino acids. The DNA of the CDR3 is TGCAGCGCCCAAGGGGGTGGTTCCTACGAGCAGTACTTC. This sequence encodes CSAQGGGSYEQYF.

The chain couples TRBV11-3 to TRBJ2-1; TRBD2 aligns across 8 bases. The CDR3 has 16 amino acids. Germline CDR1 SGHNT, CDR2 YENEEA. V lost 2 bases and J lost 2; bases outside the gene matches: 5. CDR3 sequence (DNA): TGTGCCAGCAGCTTAAATCGGGGGGGGACCTACAATGAGCAGTTCTTC. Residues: CASSLNRGGTYNEQFF.

CDR3 nucleotides: TGTGCCAGCAGCGCAAGCGGGGTGAGCTCCTACGAGCAGTACTTC. The encoded protein is CASSASGVSSYEQYF. The chain joins TRBV9 to TRBJ2-7; 7 positions match TRBD2. Germline V gives CDR1 SGDLS, CDR2 YYNGEE. Trimming at V came to 3 bases and at J to 0 bases, leaving 6 bases not matched to a gene. CDR3 size: 15 residues. Supplemented by reference TRBV9 and TRBJ2-7, the full variable domain reads DSGVTQTPKHLITATGQRVTLRCSPRSGDLSVYWYQQSLDQGLQFLIQYYNGEERAKGNILERFSAQQFPDLHSELNLSSLELGDSALYFCASSASGVSSYEQYFGPGTRLTVT.

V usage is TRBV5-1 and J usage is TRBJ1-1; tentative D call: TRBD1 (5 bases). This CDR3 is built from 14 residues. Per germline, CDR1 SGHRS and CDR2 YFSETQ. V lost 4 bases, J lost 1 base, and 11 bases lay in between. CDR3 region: CASSPGLRNTEAFF. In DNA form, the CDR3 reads TGCGCCAGCAGCCCGGGACTGAGGAACACTGAAGCTTTCTTT.

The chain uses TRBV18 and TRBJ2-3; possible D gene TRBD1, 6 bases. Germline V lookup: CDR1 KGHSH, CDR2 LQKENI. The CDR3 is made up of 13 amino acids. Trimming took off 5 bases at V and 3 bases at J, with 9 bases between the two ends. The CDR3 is CASSATGTDTQYF. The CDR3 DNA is TGTGCCAGCTCAGCCACAGGGACAGATACGCAGTATTTT.

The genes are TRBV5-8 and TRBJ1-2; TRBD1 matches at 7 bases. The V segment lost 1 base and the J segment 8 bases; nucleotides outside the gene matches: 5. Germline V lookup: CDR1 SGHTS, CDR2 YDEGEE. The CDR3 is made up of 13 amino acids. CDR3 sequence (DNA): TGTGCCAGCAGCTTGAAGGGGGCAGAAGGCTACACCTTC. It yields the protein CASSLKGAEGYTF.

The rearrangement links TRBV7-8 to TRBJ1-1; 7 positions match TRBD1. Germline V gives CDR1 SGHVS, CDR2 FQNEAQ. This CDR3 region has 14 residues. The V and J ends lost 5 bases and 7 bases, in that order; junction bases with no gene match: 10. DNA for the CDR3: TGTGCCAGCAGCGCCGGACAGGCTTTCAGTGAAGCTTTCTTT. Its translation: CASSAGQAFSEAFF. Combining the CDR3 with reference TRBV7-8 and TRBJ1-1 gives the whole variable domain GAGVSQSPRYKVAKRGQDVALRCDPISGHVSLFWYQQALGQGPEFLTYFQNEAQLDKSGLPSDRFFAERPEGSVSTLKIQRTQQEDSAVYLCASSAGQAFSEAFFGQGTRLTVV.

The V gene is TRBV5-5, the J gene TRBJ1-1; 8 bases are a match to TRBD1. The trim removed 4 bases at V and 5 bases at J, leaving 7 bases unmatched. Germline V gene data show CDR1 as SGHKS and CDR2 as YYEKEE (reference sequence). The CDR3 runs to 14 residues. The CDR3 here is CASSPTGAGTEAFF. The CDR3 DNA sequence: TGTGCCAGCAGCCCGACAGGGGCAGGGACTGAAGCTTTCTTT.

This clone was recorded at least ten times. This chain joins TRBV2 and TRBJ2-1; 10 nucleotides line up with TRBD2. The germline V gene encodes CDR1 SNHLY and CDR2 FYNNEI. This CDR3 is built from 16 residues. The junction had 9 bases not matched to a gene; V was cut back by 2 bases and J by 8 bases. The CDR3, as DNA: TGTGCCAGCAGTGAACCAGGTCTAGCGGGGGAGGATGAGCAGTTCTTC. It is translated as CASSEPGLAGEDEQFF.

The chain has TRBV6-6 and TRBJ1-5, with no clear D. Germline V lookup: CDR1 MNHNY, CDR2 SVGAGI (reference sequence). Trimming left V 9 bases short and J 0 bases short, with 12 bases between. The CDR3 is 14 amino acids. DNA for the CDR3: TGTGCCAGTACTGTCGGGTATAGCAATCAGCCCCAGCATTTT. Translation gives CASTVGYSNQPQHF.

The CDR3 nucleotides read TGTGCCAGCAGCGTACACCTGAATCAGCCCCAGCATTTT. Its protein is CASSVHLNQPQHF. This chain uses TRBV7-8 with TRBJ1-5; D not certain. V lost 5 bases and J lost 4, with 9 bases in between. Germline V lookup: CDR1 SGHVS, CDR2 FQNEAQ. This CDR3 contains 13 residues. Supplemented by reference TRBV7-8 and TRBJ1-5, the full variable domain reads GAGVSQSPRYKVAKRGQDVALRCDPISGHVSLFWYQQALGQGPEFLTYFQNEAQLDKSGLPSDRFFAERPEGSVSTLKIQRTQQEDSAVYLCASSVHLNQPQHFGDGTRLSIL.